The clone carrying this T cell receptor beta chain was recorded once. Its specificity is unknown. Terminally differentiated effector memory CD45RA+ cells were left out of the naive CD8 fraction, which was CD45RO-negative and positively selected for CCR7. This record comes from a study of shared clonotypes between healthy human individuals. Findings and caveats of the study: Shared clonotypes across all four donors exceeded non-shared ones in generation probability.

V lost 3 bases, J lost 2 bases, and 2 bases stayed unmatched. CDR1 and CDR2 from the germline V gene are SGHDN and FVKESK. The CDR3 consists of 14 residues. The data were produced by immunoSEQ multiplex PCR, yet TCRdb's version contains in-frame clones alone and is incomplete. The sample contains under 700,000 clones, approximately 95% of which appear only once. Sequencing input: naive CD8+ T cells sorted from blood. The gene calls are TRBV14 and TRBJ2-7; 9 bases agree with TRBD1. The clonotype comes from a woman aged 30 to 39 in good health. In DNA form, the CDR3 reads TGTGCCAGCAGCCAGGACAGGGGTCCCTACGAGCAGTACTTC. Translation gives CASSQDRGPYEQYF.